These 23 T cell receptor beta chains were all obtained from the same sample, sequenced in a study of T cells in Graves' hyperthyroidism and ophthalmopathy. TCR beta CDR3 regions were amplified from RNA transcripts. During a first-round RT-PCR of the TCR CDR3, the HTBI primer set was used. TCRdb itself ran the multiplex PCR reads through MiXCR, one entry per CDR3 protein. The repertoire holds about 550,000 distinct CDR3 sequences, with around 20% as singletons. What was sequenced was blood. The receptors stem from a man younger than 35 with Graves' hyperthyroidism.

The chain is built from TRBV28 and TRBJ2-3, with D tentatively TRBD1 (6 bases). V was trimmed by 3 bases and J by 6 bases, leaving 22 bases between them. The CDR3 is 17 amino acids. Germline CDR1 MDHEN, CDR2 SYDVKM. The CDR3 DNA reads TGTGCCAGCAGTTTGGCCCTCGGGCTAGGGGGACCCGATACGCAGTATTTT. Residues: CASSLALGLGGPDTQYF.

This clonotype was counted many times. The chain combines TRBV6-1 with TRBJ2-7, with D perhaps TRBD1 or TRBD2 (5 bases each). Germline assignment: CDR1 MNHNS and CDR2 SASEGT. The CDR3 runs to 14 residues. V dropped 7 bases and J dropped 0 bases, with 13 bases sitting between them. CDR3 amino acids: CASTPEDTSYEQYF. CDR3 in DNA: TGTGCCAGCACGCCGGAGGACACCTCCTACGAGCAGTACTTC.

This clonotype was observed at least ten times. The chain combines TRBV27 with TRBJ1-2, with TRBD1 matching over 11 bases. There are 14 residues in the CDR3. V gave up 5 bases and J gave up 3 bases; unmatched junction bases: 2. The germline gives CDR1 MNHEY, CDR2 SMNVEV (reference sequence). The CDR3 here is CASSPDRGHYGYTF. The CDR3, as DNA: TGTGCCAGCAGTCCGGACAGGGGGCACTATGGCTACACCTTC.

This clonotype was seen only once. CDR3 residues: CASSLAQGLTEAFF. The CDR3 DNA reads as TGCGCCAGCAGCTTGGCGCAGGGACTCACTGAAGCTTTCTTT. This rearrangement joins TRBV5-1 to TRBJ1-1; weak D call: TRBD1 (5 bases). V gave up 0 bases and J gave up 4 bases, with 10 bases separating them. From germline, CDR1 is SGHRS and CDR2 YFSETQ. The CDR3 is 14 residues long.

This clonotype was observed many times. This chain uses TRBV29-1 with TRBJ2-5; 9 nucleotides line up with TRBD1. Germline V CDR1 and CDR2: SQVTM, ANQGSEA. The CDR3 is 13 amino acids. J gave up 4 bases and V 6 bases, and 6 bases lay outside the gene matches. The CDR3 DNA sequence: TGCAGCGTCGAGGGACAGGGTGGAGAGACCCAGTACTTC. This sequence encodes CSVEGQGGETQYF.

This clonotype was seen only a few times. The chain carries TRBV3-1 and TRBJ2-7; D uncertain. The germline V and J ends were trimmed by 4 bases and 4 bases, with 14 bases remaining between them. In germline, CDR1 is LGHDT, CDR2 YNNKEL (reference sequence). The CDR3 sequence is 14 residues long. DNA of the CDR3: TGTGCCAGCAGCCCCTCCTGGTCCGGGTACGAGCAGTACTTC. Amino acids: CASSPSWSGYEQYF.

Worth noting for this clonotype: A much larger clone lies a single base off, so this may be a read error. The rearrangement uses TRBV5-1 and TRBJ1-1; D unresolved. The CDR3 runs to 14 residues. Germline CDR1 SGHRS, CDR2 YFSETQ. CDR3 nucleotides: TGCGCCAGCACAACCCAAACGGGGAACACTGAAGCTTGCTTT. Its protein product is CASTTQTGNTEACF.

This clonotype was recorded many times. The chain couples TRBV6-1 to TRBJ1-5; possibly TRBD1 for D (5 bases). This CDR3 has 14 amino acids. V lost 7 bases to trimming and J lost 7 bases, with 17 bases between them. CDR1 is MNHNS, CDR2 SASEGT, per germline. The CDR3 nucleotides are TGTGCCAGCACCCCTAGGGGAGGGCGCCAGCCCCAGCATTTT. This codes for CASTPRGGRQPQHF.

This clonotype was observed many times. The chain links TRBV20-1 to TRBJ1-2; tentative D call: TRBD1 (6 bases). The CDR3 has 13 amino acids. V was pared by 1 base and J by 2 bases, with 8 bases between. In germline, CDR1 is DFQATT, CDR2 SNEGSKA (reference sequence). CDR3 coding DNA: TGCAGTGCTAGAGGTGACAGGAACTATGGCTACACCTTC. Amino acid sequence: CSARGDRNYGYTF.

This clonotype was observed many times. The chain recombines TRBV7-8 with TRBJ2-7; the D is unclear. Trimming pared 1 base from V and 6 bases from J, leaving 10 bases between. The germline gives CDR1 SGHVS, CDR2 FQNEAQ. This CDR3 contains 13 residues. The CDR3, as DNA: TGTGCCAGCAGCTTAGTTGGGGATGGCGAGCAGTACTTC. It is translated as CASSLVGDGEQYF.

The chain employs TRBV6-5 and TRBJ2-2; TRBD1 matches at 10 bases. J gave up 7 bases and V 0 bases, and 8 bases lay outside the gene matches. Germline values: CDR1 MNHEY, CDR2 SVGAGI. This CDR3 contains 17 residues. This CDR3 is CASSYSTWTGGGGELFF. The DNA for the CDR3 is TGTGCCAGCAGTTACTCGACTTGGACAGGGGGGGGCGGGGAGCTGTTTTTT.

This chain links TRBV30 with TRBJ1-1; no clear D. V shed 0 bases and J shed 1 base, with 9 bases lying between them. Germline V gene sequence: CDR1 GTSNPN, CDR2 SVGIG (reference sequence). The CDR3 covers 14 residues. The CDR3 nucleotides are TGTGCCTGGAGTGTACGAGGGCCGAACACTGAAGCTTTCTTT. This translates into CAWSVRGPNTEAFF.

The V and J genes are TRBV5-1 and TRBJ1-2, with 9 bases matching TRBD1. The CDR3 has 13 residues. V was clipped by 4 bases and J by 6 bases; unmatched bases: 4. Germline CDR1 is SGHRS and CDR2 is YFSETQ. The CDR3 here is CASSGWTGDGYTF. The DNA for the CDR3 is TGCGCCAGCAGCGGCTGGACAGGGGATGGCTACACCTTC.

This chain joins TRBV20-1 and TRBJ2-5; the match to TRBD1 covers 9 bases. CDR3 length: 17 residues. The V and J ends lost 4 bases and 0 bases, in that order; junction bases with no gene match: 12. The germline gives CDR1 DFQATT, CDR2 SNEGSKA (reference sequence). CDR3 coding DNA: TGCAGTGCTAAAGGGACAGGGATCGTCCCGTACCAAGAGACCCAGTACTTC. This sequence encodes CSAKGTGIVPYQETQYF.

This clonotype was found many times. V usage is TRBV2 and J usage is TRBJ1-5; 7 nucleotides line up with TRBD1. Germline assignment: CDR1 SNHLY and CDR2 FYNNEI. The CDR3 spans 15 residues. V trimming: 5 bases; J trimming: 6 bases; junction bases outside the gene matches: 10. In DNA, the CDR3 is TGTGCCAGCAGTTCCGGGACAGTGGGGATTCAGCCCCAGCATTTT. Its translation is CASSSGTVGIQPQHF.

This clonotype has ten or more counts. The rearrangement uses TRBV28 and TRBJ2-7; D is ambiguous. The CDR3 is 12 residues long. The germline V and J ends were trimmed by 7 bases and 5 bases, with 12 bases remaining between them. The germline V gene encodes CDR1 MDHEN and CDR2 SYDVKM. This chain's CDR3 is CASTRRWNEQYF. The CDR3 nucleotides read TGTGCCAGCACTCGTCGGTGGAACGAGCAGTACTTC.

This clonotype has a handful of counts. CDR3 residues: CASSLGGPGKNIQYF. The CDR3 DNA is TGTGCCAGCAGTTTAGGGGGACCAGGCAAAAACATTCAGTACTTC. The chain has TRBV28 and TRBJ2-4; D may be TRBD1 or TRBD2 (5 bases each). The V end was cut by 2 bases, the J end by 3 bases, with 11 bases between. The germline gives CDR1 MDHEN, CDR2 SYDVKM. This CDR3 has 15 residues.

This clonotype was found a few times. The chain joins TRBV6-1 to TRBJ1-1; no reliable D call. This CDR3 spans 14 amino acids. Trimming removed 5 bases from V and 0 bases from J, with 10 bases in between. Germline V gene sequence: CDR1 MNHNS, CDR2 SASEGT. CDR3 in DNA: TGTGCCAGCAGTACGACACTCATGAACACTGAAGCTTTCTTT. Its translation: CASSTTLMNTEAFF.

At least ten counts were recorded for this clonotype. The V call is TRBV19, the J call TRBJ1-2; 10 bases agree with TRBD1. Trimming cost V 3 bases and J 8 bases; bases outside gene matches: 6. The CDR3 has 14 residues. Germline CDR1 is LNHDA and CDR2 is SQIVND (reference sequence). Here the CDR3 DNA reads TGTGCCAGTAGTATCAGGACGGACAGGGGGGGCTACACCTTC. Translated: CASSIRTDRGGYTF.

To note about this clonotype: A much larger clone sits a single nucleotide away, making a read error possible. The V gene is TRBV27, the J gene TRBJ2-7; 10 nucleotides match TRBD2. Germline V lookup: CDR1 MNHEY, CDR2 SMNVEV (reference sequence). CDR3 length: 15 amino acids. Unmatched junction bases numbered 13, after V lost 8 bases and J lost 6 bases. CDR3 sequence (DNA): TGTGCCAGCGGGGTAGCGGGAGGCCGGGTATGCGAGCAGTACTTC. This codes for CASGVAGGRVCEQYF.

This clonotype was recorded many times. The CDR3 is CASSTTIRGTEAFF. Here the CDR3 DNA reads TGTGCCAGCAGTACTACAATTAGGGGGACTGAAGCTTTCTTT. The V gene is TRBV2, the J gene TRBJ1-1; tentative D call: TRBD1 (6 bases). There are 14 residues in the CDR3. The V and J ends lost 5 bases and 5 bases respectively, with 15 bases between them. Looked up from germline, CDR1 is SNHLY and CDR2 is FYNNEI.

This clonotype was detected ten times or more. The chain carries TRBV9 and TRBJ2-7; no definite D call. From germline, CDR1 is SGDLS and CDR2 YYNGEE. V lost 0 bases, J lost 1 base, and 8 bases lay in between. The CDR3 extends over 14 amino acids. The CDR3 loop is CASSVGVGSYEQYF. The CDR3 nucleotides read TGTGCCAGCAGCGTAGGAGTTGGGTCCTACGAGCAGTACTTC.

This clonotype was seen ten or more times. The rearrangement uses TRBV7-8 and TRBJ2-5; D tentatively reads TRBD1 or TRBD2 (6 bases each). CDR3 size: 15 residues. Germline-derived CDR1 and CDR2 are SGHVS and FQNEAQ. Trimming cost V 1 base and J 1 base, with 10 bases left between them. CDR3 amino acids: CASSLEWGAQETQYF. The CDR3 DNA is TGTGCCAGCAGCTTAGAATGGGGGGCCCAAGAGACCCAGTACTTC.